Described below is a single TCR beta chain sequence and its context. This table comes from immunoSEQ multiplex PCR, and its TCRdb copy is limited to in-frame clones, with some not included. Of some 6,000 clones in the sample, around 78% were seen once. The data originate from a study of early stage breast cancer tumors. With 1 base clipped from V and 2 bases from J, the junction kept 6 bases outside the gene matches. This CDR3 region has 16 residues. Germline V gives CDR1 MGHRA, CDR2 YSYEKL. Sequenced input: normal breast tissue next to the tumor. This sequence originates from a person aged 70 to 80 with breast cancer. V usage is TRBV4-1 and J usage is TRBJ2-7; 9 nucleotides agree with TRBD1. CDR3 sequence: CASSQGGDRATYEQYF. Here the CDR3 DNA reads TGCGCCAGCAGCCAAGGCGGGGACAGGGCCACCTACGAGCAGTACTTC.